This TCR beta chain was found in a study of technical replicates of blood from a few donors. The CDR3 is 15 residues long. Germline V CDR1 and CDR2: SNHLY, FYNNEI. Between the trimmed V and J ends, which lost 6 bases and 5 bases, there was a span of 19 bases. TCRdb keeps only in-frame clones here, not all; method: immunoSEQ multiplex PCR. In the table there are some 15,000 clones, more than 75% of which are singletons. The chain is built from TRBV2 and TRBJ1-2, with D maybe TRBD1 (5 bases). The TCR comes from a human donor in good health. Material: PBMCs. The CDR3 coding sequence is TGTGCCAGCAGAGCAGGGAACTCCCGGCTTTATGGCTACACCTTC. Protein: CASRAGNSRLYGYTF.